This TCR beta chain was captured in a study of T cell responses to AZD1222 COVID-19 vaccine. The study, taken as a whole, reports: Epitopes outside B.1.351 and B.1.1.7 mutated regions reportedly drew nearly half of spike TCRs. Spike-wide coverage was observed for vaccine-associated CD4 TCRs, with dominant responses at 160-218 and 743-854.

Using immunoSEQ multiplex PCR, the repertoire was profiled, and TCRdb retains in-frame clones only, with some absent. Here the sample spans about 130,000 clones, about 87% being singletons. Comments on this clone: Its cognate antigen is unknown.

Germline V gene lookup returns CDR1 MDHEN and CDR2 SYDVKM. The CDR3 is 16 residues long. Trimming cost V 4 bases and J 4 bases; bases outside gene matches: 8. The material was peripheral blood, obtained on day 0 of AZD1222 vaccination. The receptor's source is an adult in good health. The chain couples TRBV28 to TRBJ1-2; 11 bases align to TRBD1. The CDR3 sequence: CASSSTWTGGSYGYTF. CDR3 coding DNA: TGTGCCAGCAGTTCTACCTGGACAGGGGGCTCCTATGGCTACACCTTC.